These T cell receptor beta chains were read from a single sample in a study of OX40 agonist ivuxolimab in advanced cancers. Using immunoSEQ multiplex PCR, the repertoire was profiled, and TCRdb retains in-frame clones only, with some absent. Among approximately 76,000 clones listed, more than 75% were seen once. Source: CD4+ or CD8+ T cells sorted from blood, taken in a trial of the OX40 agonist ivuxolimab. The receptors were gathered from an adult with an advanced solid tumor such as melanoma, head and neck, liver or kidney cancer. Each CDR3 is given with its conserved first and last residue. The D gene is left open where the match is weak. Where a row states a size, it is once, few, many or the class of an expanded clone; other rows omit it.

V gene,clone size,J gene,D gene,CDR3 DNA,CDR3 protein
TRBV28,once,TRBJ1-1,.,TGTGCCAGCTCCCCGGGACAAAGGAACACTGAAGCTTTCTTT,CASSPGQRNTEAFF
TRBV18,.,TRBJ2-7,.,TGTGCCAGCTCACCGCGTGGGGACGAGCAGTACTTC,CASSPRGDEQYF
TRBV5-1,.,TRBJ1-1,TRBD1,TGCGCCAGCAGGGACGGGACAGGGGGCGGGTACACTGAAGCTTTCTTT,CASRDGTGGGYTEAFF
TRBV6-1,.,TRBJ1-6,.,TGTGCCAGCACCGAGTGGGGGGCACCCCTCCACTTT,CASTEWGAPLHF
TRBV6-5,.,TRBJ1-1,.,TGTGCCAGCAGTTACGCGGGAGAAGCTTTCTTT,CASSYAGEAFF
TRBV19,.,TRBJ1-1,.,TGTGCCAGTAGTAAACACGCGGTGGGGACTGAAGCTTTCTTT,CASSKHAVGTEAFF
TRBV5-1,few,TRBJ2-3,TRBD1,TGCGCCAGCAGCGCTCAGAAATCCGGGACAGGGGAGCGCATGGATACGCAGTATTTT,CASSAQKSGTGERMDTQYF
TRBV7-6,.,TRBJ1-2,TRBD1,TGTGCCAGCAGCTCAGGACAGGGAAGTAACTATGGCTACACCTTC,CASSSGQGSNYGYTF
TRBV11-3,.,TRBJ2-5,.,TGTGCCAGCAGCTCGGACGGGACCCAAGAGACCCAGTACTTC,CASSSDGTQETQYF
TRBV19,.,TRBJ1-1,.,TGTGCCAGTGAGCCCGGGACGGGAGGCACTGAAGCTTTCTTT,CASEPGTGGTEAFF
TRBV4-3,few,TRBJ2-2,.,TGCGCCAGCAGCCAAGATCTTAGGGGGGACACCGGGGAGCTGTTTTTT,CASSQDLRGDTGELFF
TRBV30,.,TRBJ1-6,.,TGTGCCTGGAACGGGGCAGGTGGTTCACCCCTCCACTTT,CAWNGAGGSPLHF